The next 20 T cell receptor beta chains were all read from a single sample in a study of a mutant IDH1 vaccine in newly diagnosed glioma. Clones were sequenced by immunoSEQ multiplex PCR, and TCRdb holds only the in-frame ones, with some missing. The table includes under 45,000 clones, approximately 90% detected once. No antigen has been assigned to these receptors. Time point indicated: week 23, last vaccination. The content of each vaccine dose was 300 ug of mutant IDH1 20-mer peptide, and topical imiquimod accompanied it. The source was PBMCs, collected from a glioma patient whose treatment included an IDH1 peptide vaccine. Receptors originate from a man aged 45-65 years with glioma.

The chain carries TRBV28 and TRBJ1-2, with D possibly TRBD1 on 6 matching bases. CDR1 and CDR2 (germline): MDHEN, SYDVKM. The V end was cut by 7 bases, the J end by 8 bases, with 20 bases between. The CDR3 runs 14 residues. CDR3 loop: CASTLGAGVRGYTF. CDR3 DNA sequence: TGTGCCAGCACCCTAGGTGCAGGGGTGCGCGGCTACACCTTC.

This clone was seen a handful of times. The gene calls are TRBV7-9 and TRBJ2-5; 10 bases agree with TRBD2. J lost 4 bases, V lost 6 bases, and 17 bases had no gene match. CDR1 and CDR2 from the germline V gene are SEHNR and FQNEAQ (reference sequence). The CDR3 spans 18 residues. The CDR3, as DNA: TGTGCCAGCAGACCCGCTTCCCCACCCAGCGGGAGGGCAGAGACCCAGTACTTC. Protein product: CASRPASPPSGRAETQYF.

The chain couples TRBV2 to TRBJ2-7; possibly TRBD1 for D (8 bases). Germline V gene sequence: CDR1 SNHLY, CDR2 FYNNEI. The CDR3 is 16 amino acids. The ends were cut back, 0 bases at V and 5 bases at J, with 17 bases in the middle. The CDR3 DNA is TGTGCCAGCAGTGAAGCGCTTCGGACAGGGACTAACGAGCAGTACTTC. Protein product: CASSEALRTGTNEQYF.

The gene calls are TRBV7-9 and TRBJ1-3; no firm D call. V lost 3 bases and J lost 4, with 10 bases in between. The length of the CDR3 is 14 residues. The germline V gene encodes CDR1 SEHNR and CDR2 FQNEAQ (reference sequence). The DNA for the CDR3 is TGTGCCAGCAGCTTTGCCCGAAGGGGAAACACCATATATTTT. Its protein is CASSFARRGNTIYF.

The CDR3 nucleotides read TGCAGCGTTGAGGGGACGGCAACTAATGGCTACACCTTC. This codes for CSVEGTATNGYTF. This chain joins TRBV29-1 and TRBJ1-2; D perhaps matches TRBD1 (5 bases). This CDR3 has 13 residues. V was trimmed by 3 bases and J by 6 bases, leaving 14 bases between them. Germline loops: CDR1 SQVTM, CDR2 ANQGSEA.

This chain links TRBV7-9 with TRBJ2-3; maybe TRBD2 (6 bases). CDR3 length equals 15 residues. V was cut by 1 base and J by 2 bases, with 10 bases left in between. Germline CDR1 and CDR2: SEHNR and FQNEAQ (reference sequence). The CDR3 nucleotides read TGTGCCAGCAGCTTAGATCCGGGAGTCACAGATACGCAGTATTTT. Protein product: CASSLDPGVTDTQYF.

V is TRBV11-2 and J is TRBJ1-2; D remains ambiguous. This CDR3 has 15 amino acids. The V end lost 0 bases, the J end lost 4 bases, and 12 bases lay between the germline ends. Germline V lookup: CDR1 SGHAT, CDR2 FQNNGV. CDR3 amino acids: CASSLESGNFYGYTF. The CDR3 nucleotides are TGTGCCAGCAGCTTAGAATCCGGGAACTTCTATGGCTACACCTTC.

DNA for the CDR3: TGCAGCGTGTGGACAGATACGCAGTATTTT. Protein: CSVWTDTQYF. This chain connects TRBV29-1 to TRBJ2-3; D call uncertain. The V gene lost 6 bases and the J gene lost 3 bases, with 4 bases spanning the gap. This CDR3 has 10 amino acids. Germline CDR1 SQVTM, CDR2 ANQGSEA.

The rearrangement uses TRBV27 and TRBJ2-5, with TRBD1 as a possible D gene (6 bases). This CDR3 contains 13 residues. Germline V gene lookup returns CDR1 MNHEY and CDR2 SMNVEV (reference sequence). The V end lost 6 bases, the J end lost 5 bases, and 13 bases lay between the germline ends. In DNA, the CDR3 is TGTGCCAGCAGAAAACAGGGCCGGGAGACCCAGTACTTC. Residues: CASRKQGRETQYF.

The chain has TRBV5-1 and TRBJ1-4, with D hard to call. CDR1 and CDR2 from the germline V gene are SGHRS and YFSETQ. Trimming shortened V by 5 bases and J by 8 bases, and 16 bases separated the two germline ends. The CDR3 contains 14 residues. CDR3 amino acids: CASREPYGGEKLFF. The CDR3 nucleotides read TGCGCCAGCAGAGAGCCGTACGGAGGAGAAAAACTGTTTTTT.

The chain has TRBV5-1 and TRBJ1-4; maybe TRBD1 (6 bases). Germline V gene data show CDR1 as SGHRS and CDR2 as YFSETQ. V was cut by 3 bases and J by 4 bases, with 10 bases left in between. The CDR3 sequence is 14 residues long. CDR3 protein: CASSSTGFNEKLFF. CDR3 DNA: TGCGCCAGCAGCTCGACAGGTTTTAATGAAAAACTGTTTTTT.

This chain links TRBV7-9 with TRBJ2-2; 10 bases align to TRBD1. Germline CDR1 reads SEHNR; CDR2 reads FQNEAQ (reference sequence). Trimming at V came to 3 bases and at J to 6 bases, leaving 4 bases not matched to a gene. This CDR3 has 15 amino acids. CDR3 amino acids: CASSFRDRGAGELFF. CDR3 nucleotides: TGTGCCAGCAGCTTTAGGGACAGGGGCGCCGGGGAGCTGTTTTTT.

This clone was counted a single time. This rearrangement joins TRBV11-1 to TRBJ2-1; D possibly corresponds to TRBD1 (6 bases). The CDR3 spans 11 residues. Per the germline V gene, CDR1 is SGHAT and CDR2 is FQDESV (reference sequence). Trimming left V 4 bases short and J 10 bases short, with 8 bases between. The CDR3 region has the DNA TGTGCCAGCAGCTCACAGGGAGAGCAGTTCTTC. It specifies CASSSQGEQFF. Drawing the rest from reference TRBV11-1 and TRBJ2-1, the complete variable domain is EAEVAQSPRYKITEKSQAVAFWCDPISGHATLYWYRQILGQGPELLVQFQDESVVDDSQLPKDRFSAERLKGVDSTLKIQPAELGDSAMYLCASSSQGEQFFGPGTRLTVL.

CDR3 sequence (DNA): TGTGCCAGCTCACCACCGGGCCCAACCTACAATGAGCAGTTCTTC. Translation: CASSPPGPTYNEQFF. The chain links TRBV18 to TRBJ2-1; D call uncertain. Germline loops: CDR1 KGHSH, CDR2 LQKENI. The length of the CDR3 is 15 residues. The germline V and J ends were trimmed by 0 bases and 2 bases, with 8 bases remaining between them. The full variable domain, in which reference TRBV18 and TRBJ2-1 provide the parts outside the CDR3, is NAGVMQNPRHLVRRRGQEARLRCSPMKGHSHVYWYRQLPEEGLKFMVYLQKENIIDESGMPKERFSAEFPKEGPSILRIQQVVRGDSAAYFCASSPPGPTYNEQFFGPGTRLTVL.

The chain has TRBV19 and TRBJ2-4; 7 nucleotides align to TRBD1. CDR1 is LNHDA, CDR2 SQIVND, per germline (reference sequence). The length of the CDR3 is 15 residues. The V segment lost 7 bases and the J segment 4 bases; nucleotides outside the gene matches: 10. The CDR3 loop is CASTPGRQGKNIQYF. CDR3 coding DNA: TGTGCCAGTACCCCAGGAAGACAGGGAAAAAACATTCAGTACTTC.

This rearrangement joins TRBV7-3 to TRBJ2-3; D is possibly TRBD1 (6 bases). CDR3 size: 15 residues. V was trimmed by 5 bases and J by 2 bases, leaving 14 bases between them. Germline lookup yields CDR1 SGHTA and CDR2 FQGTGA. The CDR3 DNA follows: TGTGCCAGCAGCGCCGGGCAGGGGATCACAGATACGCAGTATTTT. As protein: CASSAGQGITDTQYF. The variable domain in full, completed from reference TRBV7-3 and TRBJ2-3, reads GAGVSQTPSNKVTEKGKYVELRCDPISGHTALYWYRQSLGQGPEFLIYFQGTGAADDSGLPNDRFFAVRPEGSVSTLKIQRTERGDSAVYLCASSAGQGITDTQYFGPGTRLTVL.

This clone was seen a handful of times. The chain employs TRBV7-2 and TRBJ1-5, with a possible D match to TRBD1 (5 bases). Looked up from germline, CDR1 is SGHTA and CDR2 is FQGNSA. The CDR3 is made up of 14 amino acids. The V and J ends lost 5 bases and 4 bases respectively, with 12 bases between them. The CDR3 sequence is CASSPRGGNQPQHF. The CDR3 DNA sequence: TGTGCCAGCAGCCCCCGTGGGGGGAATCAGCCCCAGCATTTT.

The chain couples TRBV19 to TRBJ1-2; no clear D gene. The V end lost 10 bases, the J end lost 6 bases, and 27 bases lay between the germline ends. Germline CDR1 reads LNHDA; CDR2 reads SQIVND (reference sequence). The CDR3 runs 16 residues. In DNA form, the CDR3 reads TGTGCCACCCAAAAAACGGAGGTTGGAGTTCGCGATGGCTACACCTTC. As protein: CATQKTEVGVRDGYTF.

The chain employs TRBV20-1 and TRBJ2-1, with D perhaps matching TRBD1 or TRBD2 (5 bases each). This CDR3 has 11 amino acids. Per germline, CDR1 DFQATT and CDR2 SNEGSKA (reference sequence). V gave up 2 bases and J gave up 10 bases, with 9 bases separating them. The CDR3 DNA reads TGCAGTGCTAGACCGTGGGGGGAGCAGTTCTTC. Translated, it gives CSARPWGEQFF.

The chain recombines TRBV4-3 with TRBJ2-2, with D maybe TRBD2 (7 bases). V lost 0 bases and J 4 bases, leaving 12 bases between the germline ends. The CDR3 consists of 16 residues. From germline, CDR1 is LGHNA and CDR2 YSLEER. In DNA, the CDR3 is TGCGCCAGCAGCCAAGATGGGGGGGCGGTCACCGGGGAGCTGTTTTTT. It encodes CASSQDGGAVTGELFF.